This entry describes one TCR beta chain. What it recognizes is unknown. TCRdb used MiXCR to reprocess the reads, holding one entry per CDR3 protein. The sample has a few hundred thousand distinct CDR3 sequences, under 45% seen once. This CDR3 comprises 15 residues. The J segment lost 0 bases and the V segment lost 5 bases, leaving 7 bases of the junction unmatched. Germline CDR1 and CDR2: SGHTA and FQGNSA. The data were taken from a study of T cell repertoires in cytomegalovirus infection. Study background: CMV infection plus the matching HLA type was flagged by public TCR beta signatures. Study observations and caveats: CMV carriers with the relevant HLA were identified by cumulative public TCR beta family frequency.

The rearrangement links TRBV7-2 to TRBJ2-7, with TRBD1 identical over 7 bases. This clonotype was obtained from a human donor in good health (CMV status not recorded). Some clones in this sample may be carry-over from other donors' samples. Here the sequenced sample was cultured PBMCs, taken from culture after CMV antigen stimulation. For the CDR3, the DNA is TGTGCCAGCAGCCCCTCGGGACAGCTCTCCTACGAGCAGTACTTC. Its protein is CASSPSGQLSYEQYF.